The 19 T cell receptor beta chains below come from one sample, sequenced in a study of T cell repertoires in cytomegalovirus infection. TCRdb reprocessed the reads with MiXCR, giving one entry per CDR3 protein. The table includes almost 550,000 distinct CDR3 sequences, 15% to 20% detected once. The sequencing sample was made of CD8+ T cells from PBMCs. The receptors derive from a human donor in good health (CMV status not recorded). Some clones in this sample may be carry-over from other donors' samples.

The rearrangement uses TRBV12-3 or TRBV12-4 and TRBJ1-1; 7 nucleotides align to TRBD1. J was trimmed by 1 base and V by 7 bases; bases with no gene match: 15. The CDR3 has 17 amino acids. In DNA, the CDR3 is TGTGCCAGCACCCAACCCAACTTACAGGGGAAGAACACTGAAGCTTTCTTT. Translating it yields CASTQPNLQGKNTEAFF.

V is TRBV20-1 and J is TRBJ1-4; possible D gene TRBD1, 6 bases. V was trimmed by 3 bases and J by 8 bases, leaving 10 bases between them. Germline values: CDR1 DFQATT, CDR2 SNEGSKA (reference sequence). The CDR3 runs 12 residues. The CDR3 DNA is TGCAGTGCTAGGGGGGGGGCGGAAAAACTGTTTTTT. It specifies CSARGGAEKLFF.

In its sample, this clonotype was seen a few times. This chain links TRBV7-9 with TRBJ2-1; a weak D match, TRBD1 (5 bases). The CDR3 has 16 amino acids. CDR1 is SEHNR, CDR2 FQNEAQ, per germline (reference sequence). V shed 5 bases and J shed 0 bases, with 14 bases lying between them. The CDR3 spells CASSTTWGSSYNEQFF. The CDR3 DNA reads TGTGCCAGCAGCACGACATGGGGCAGCTCCTACAATGAGCAGTTCTTC.

This chain connects TRBV27 to TRBJ1-5; D is unclear. The V and J ends lost 0 bases and 5 bases respectively, with 8 bases between them. The CDR3 loop spans 14 amino acids. The germline CDR1 and CDR2 sequences are MNHEY and SMNVEV (reference sequence). The CDR3 DNA sequence: TGTGCCAGCAGTTTATCGAGAAACTATCAGCCCCAGCATTTT. Amino acid sequence: CASSLSRNYQPQHF.

This clonotype was found many times. The chain employs TRBV7-6 and TRBJ2-7; D gene uncertain. Trimming stripped 1 base from V and 3 bases from J, with 13 bases between. The CDR3 extends over 15 amino acids. CDR1 is SGHVS, CDR2 FNYEAQ, per germline. Written as DNA, the CDR3 is TGTGCCAGCAGCTTAGAGAGGACCCTGATCTACGAGCAGTACTTC. Translation gives CASSLERTLIYEQYF.

This clonotype was seen just once. J is TRBJ2-7 and V is TRBV2, with 8 nucleotides matching TRBD1. The V and J ends lost 6 bases and 4 bases, in that order; junction bases with no gene match: 5. The germline V gene encodes CDR1 SNHLY and CDR2 FYNNEI. The CDR3 is 13 residues long. The CDR3 bases are TGTGCCAGCAGCCGACAGGGGTATTACGAGCAGTACTTC. This sequence encodes CASSRQGYYEQYF.

This clonotype has more than one count but fewer than ten. This sequence joins TRBV24-1 and TRBJ2-1; D is uncertain. CDR1 is KGHDR, CDR2 SFDVKD, per germline. The CDR3 extends over 12 amino acids. Trimming took off 4 bases at V and 10 bases at J, with 10 bases between the two ends. CDR3 coding DNA: TGTGCCACCAGTGACCTAGGAAACGAGCAGTTCTTC. Translated, it gives CATSDLGNEQFF.

Ten or more counts support this clonotype. J is TRBJ2-1 and V is TRBV11-1; 7 nucleotides line up with TRBD2. Germline V gene lookup returns CDR1 SGHAT and CDR2 FQDESV (reference sequence). This CDR3 has 16 residues. V lost 5 bases and J lost 4; bases outside the gene matches: 11. CDR3 loop: CASSQPRERGYNEQFF. The CDR3 coding sequence is TGTGCCAGCAGCCAACCGCGGGAGCGGGGTTACAATGAGCAGTTCTTC.

The table lists this clonotype with many counts. V and J are TRBV19 and TRBJ1-1; no clear D gene. The V end was cut by 4 bases, the J end by 5 bases, with 5 bases between. The germline V gene has CDR1 LNHDA and CDR2 SQIVND (reference sequence). The CDR3 has 11 amino acids. The CDR3 DNA sequence: TGTGCCAGTAGTACCTCGACTGAAGCTTTCTTT. Translated: CASSTSTEAFF.

The chain joins TRBV6-1 to TRBJ2-7; 7 bases align to TRBD1. From germline, CDR1 is MNHNS and CDR2 SASEGT. CDR3 size: 13 residues. V was pared by 8 bases and J by 0 bases, with 4 bases of the junction left unmatched. The CDR3 here is CASEGTASYEQYF. CDR3 nucleotide sequence: TGTGCCAGCGAGGGGACAGCCTCCTACGAGCAGTACTTC.

This chain joins TRBV11-3 and TRBJ2-1; 7 bases fit TRBD1. Trimming at V came to 0 bases and at J to 2 bases, leaving 7 bases not matched to a gene. This CDR3 is 17 amino acids long. Germline V gene data show CDR1 as SGHNT and CDR2 as YENEEA. The CDR3 sequence: CASSLDREGATYNEQFF. Written as DNA, the CDR3 is TGTGCCAGCAGCTTAGATCGCGAGGGGGCCACCTACAATGAGCAGTTCTTC.

This clonotype was counted only a few times. This chain uses TRBV29-1 with TRBJ2-3, with 9 bases identical to TRBD2. This CDR3 is 17 amino acids long. In germline, CDR1 is SQVTM, CDR2 ANQGSEA. With V trimmed by 1 base and J by 1 base, 9 bases remained unmatched. The chain's CDR3 is CSVEGVAGEVGTDTQYF. Here the CDR3 DNA reads TGCAGCGTTGAAGGGGTAGCGGGAGAAGTCGGCACAGATACGCAGTATTTT.

The table lists this clonotype with a few counts. The rearrangement joins TRBV5-6 to TRBJ2-7; TRBD1 might be the D (5 bases). The CDR3 contains 14 residues. Trimming took 4 bases from V and 3 from J, leaving 14 bases between them. The germline V gene has CDR1 SGHDT and CDR2 YYEEEE. The CDR3: CASSAGQNHYEQYF. As DNA, the CDR3 is TGTGCCAGCAGCGCCGGACAAAACCACTACGAGCAGTACTTC.

This clonotype was observed at least ten times. The V and J genes are TRBV6-1 and TRBJ2-1, with 8 positions matching TRBD1. CDR1 is MNHNS, CDR2 SASEGT, per germline. The J segment lost 7 bases and the V segment lost 6 bases, leaving 5 bases of the junction unmatched. This CDR3 is built from 13 residues. CDR3 nucleotide sequence: TGTGCCAGCAGAAACAGGGGGAATAATGAGCAGTTCTTC. It encodes CASRNRGNNEQFF.

V and J are TRBV30 and TRBJ1-3; D unclear. This CDR3 has 17 amino acids. The V gene lost 0 bases and the J gene lost 0 bases, with 15 bases spanning the gap. The germline CDR1 and CDR2 sequences are GTSNPN and SVGIG (reference sequence). The CDR3 spells CAWSVMGSSSSGNTIYF. The DNA for the CDR3 is TGTGCCTGGAGTGTAATGGGCAGTAGTAGCTCTGGAAACACCATATATTTT.

The chain joins TRBV13 to TRBJ1-4, with D uncertain. CDR3 length equals 12 residues. The germline gives CDR1 PRHDT, CDR2 FYEKMQ (reference sequence). Trimming removed 5 bases at V and 7 bases at J, with 8 bases between. CDR3 residues: CASSPKGEKLFF. The CDR3 DNA follows: TGTGCCAGCAGCCCGAAAGGTGAAAAACTGTTTTTT.

V and J are TRBV27 and TRBJ2-2; TRBD2 matches 7 bases. The CDR3 is made up of 14 amino acids. Losses at the gene ends were 6 bases for V and 7 bases for J; bases not matched to a gene: 8. Germline V lookup: CDR1 MNHEY, CDR2 SMNVEV (reference sequence). The DNA for the CDR3 is TGTGCCAGCAGCCTACGGGGGGTCAACGGGGAGCTGTTTTTT. Translation: CASSLRGVNGELFF.

As for this clonotype: One end of the junction does not line up with germline, which may come from a read error. The rearrangement joins TRBV7-6 to TRBJ2-3, with D tentatively TRBD1 (5 bases). The CDR3 runs 15 residues. Germline assignment: CDR1 SGHVS and CDR2 FNYEAQ. CDR3 sequence (DNA): TGTGCCAGCAGTTCAACGACATACCCCACAGATTCTCAGGGTTTT. Its translation is CASSSTTYPTDSQGF.

The chain combines TRBV29-1 with TRBJ1-2, with 7 positions matching TRBD1. Per the germline V gene, CDR1 is SQVTM and CDR2 is ANQGSEA. V was clipped by 4 bases and J by 2 bases; unmatched bases: 7. The CDR3 sequence is 14 residues long. In DNA form, the CDR3 reads TGCAGCGTTGCTGGGGACAGAGAAAACTATGGCTACACCTTC. This gives the protein CSVAGDRENYGYTF.